The 24 T cell receptor beta chains reported below all come from one sample, sequenced in a study of blood T cells in healthy people across ages. A second PCR of roughly 7 to 11 cycles used a sample-barcoded 5' primer and a J-beta primer mix. TCRdb fed the 5' RACE reads into MiXCR, producing one record per CDR3 protein. The sample contains hundreds of thousands of distinct CDR3 sequences, around 45% of which appear only once. The sample was blood. The origin of the receptors is a man aged 55 to 70 in good health.

V gene TRBV20-1 combines with J gene TRBJ1-1; no firm D call. CDR1 is DFQATT and CDR2 is SNEGSKA in the germline V gene (reference sequence). V was shortened by 1 base and J by 4 bases, with 13 bases between the two germline ends. The CDR3 totals 14 residues. The CDR3 DNA is TGCAGTGCTAGAGCTCCATTCATCGGCACTGAAGCTTTCTTT. Amino acid sequence: CSARAPFIGTEAFF.

The rearrangement links TRBV4-3 to TRBJ2-7, with D unclear. This CDR3 spans 14 amino acids. The germline V and J ends were trimmed by 4 bases and 0 bases, with 10 bases remaining between them. Germline V CDR1 and CDR2: LGHNA, YSLEER. CDR3 DNA sequence: TGCGCCAGCAGCCCATGGACGAGCTCCTACGAGCAGTACTTC. It codes for CASSPWTSSYEQYF.

This clonotype was seen a few times. This chain joins TRBV20-1 and TRBJ2-4, with D hard to call. With the DNA end fitting TRBJ2-7 better, the J assignment may be wrong. The CDR3 runs 13 residues. Germline V gives CDR1 DFQATT, CDR2 SNEGSKA (reference sequence). CDR3 nucleotide sequence: TGCAGTGCTAGAGATCGACACCTTCGCGAGCAGTACTTC. Translating gives CSARDRHLREQYF.

V usage is TRBV15 and J usage is TRBJ2-7; D not certain. Trimming took off 0 bases at V and 4 bases at J, with 7 bases between the two ends. This CDR3 is built from 13 residues. Per the germline V gene, CDR1 is LNHNV and CDR2 is YYDKDF (reference sequence). CDR3: CATSRDVGYEQYF. In DNA, the CDR3 is TGTGCCACCAGCAGAGATGTGGGATACGAGCAGTACTTC.

This clonotype turned up a few times. CDR3 in amino acids: CASSLAPRGNTDTQYF. CDR3 nucleotides: TGCGCCAGCAGCTTGGCCCCACGAGGAAACACAGATACGCAGTATTTT. The rearrangement joins TRBV5-1 to TRBJ2-3; D not resolved. Germline CDR1 reads SGHRS; CDR2 reads YFSETQ. The CDR3 consists of 16 residues. Trimming took 0 bases from V and 2 from J, leaving 13 bases between them.

This chain joins TRBV9 and TRBJ1-1; no clear D gene. Trimming removed 4 bases at V and 1 base at J, with 14 bases between. The CDR3 spans 15 residues. Germline V CDR1 and CDR2: SGDLS, YYNGEE. In nucleotides, the CDR3 is TGTGCCAGCAGCCCCGAAGTGGGATGGAACACTGAAGCTTTCTTT. Translated: CASSPEVGWNTEAFF.

The V call is TRBV5-1, the J call TRBJ2-2; TRBD2 agrees at 13 bases. Germline loops: CDR1 SGHRS, CDR2 YFSETQ. The CDR3 loop spans 17 amino acids. Trimming took 4 bases from V and 4 from J; bases not matched to a gene: 7. CDR3 DNA: TGCGCCAGCAGCGTCTTACTAGCGGGAGGGCGCACCGGGGAGCTGTTTTTT. Amino acids: CASSVLLAGGRTGELFF.

The chain links TRBV7-8 to TRBJ1-4; TRBD1 matches at 9 bases. This CDR3 region has 14 residues. Germline CDR1 reads SGHVS; CDR2 reads FQNEAQ. Trimming at V came to 5 bases and at J to 7 bases, leaving 5 bases not matched to a gene. CDR3: CASSHGQGSEKLFF. CDR3 coding DNA: TGTGCCAGCAGCCACGGACAGGGGAGTGAAAAACTGTTTTTT.

The chain links TRBV6-6 to TRBJ2-4, with D tentatively TRBD1 or TRBD2 (5 bases each). There are 15 residues in the CDR3. The germline CDR1 and CDR2 sequences are MNHNY and SVGAGI (reference sequence). The V end was cut by 2 bases, the J end by 1 base, with 9 bases between. Here the CDR3 reads CASSYEGFAKNIQYF. CDR3 bases: TGTGCCAGCAGTTACGAGGGGTTTGCCAAAAACATTCAGTACTTC.

This clonotype was counted between two and nine times. This rearrangement joins TRBV18 to TRBJ1-2; the D is unclear. The CDR3 runs 15 residues. Germline-derived CDR1 and CDR2 are KGHSH and LQKENI. Deletions cut 6 bases from V and 4 bases from J, with 18 bases between. The CDR3 sequence is CASSQDLSLGYGYTF. In DNA form, the CDR3 reads TGTGCCAGCTCTCAGGATCTCTCTTTGGGCTATGGCTACACCTTC.

The V and J genes are TRBV9 and TRBJ2-3, with D possibly called TRBD1 or TRBD2 (5 bases each). The V and J ends lost 2 bases and 13 bases respectively, with 20 bases between them. CDR3 length equals 14 residues. The germline V gene has CDR1 SGDLS and CDR2 YYNGEE. The CDR3, as DNA: TGTGCCAGCAGCGTCCGGGACGCCCAGCCTCCAAAGTATTTT. Protein: CASSVRDAQPPKYF.

V gene TRBV6-5 combines with J gene TRBJ1-2; D gene unclear. This CDR3 has 15 amino acids. With 0 bases removed from V and 6 bases from J, the gap between germline ends came to 14 bases. Per germline, CDR1 MNHEY and CDR2 SVGAGI. In nucleotides, the CDR3 is TGTGCCAGCAGTTACTCGTCCCTTGGAGGGAATGGCTACACCTTC. It yields the protein CASSYSSLGGNGYTF.

The rearrangement links TRBV24-1 to TRBJ1-2, with D unclear. Germline V gives CDR1 KGHDR, CDR2 SFDVKD. The V and J ends lost 6 bases and 2 bases respectively, with 9 bases between them. The CDR3 contains 13 residues. The CDR3 bases are TGTGCCACCAGTCAGAACGGAAACTATGGCTACACCTTC. Translating it yields CATSQNGNYGYTF.

This chain connects TRBV27 to TRBJ2-2; the match to TRBD2 covers 7 bases. Germline CDR1 and CDR2: MNHEY and SMNVEV (reference sequence). V was clipped by 6 bases and J by 7 bases; unmatched bases: 8. CDR3 length: 14 amino acids. This chain's CDR3 is CASSPGLGVGELFF. As DNA, the CDR3 is TGTGCCAGCAGCCCCGGACTAGGGGTCGGGGAGCTGTTTTTT.

This clonotype was seen at least ten times. The chain combines TRBV4-3 with TRBJ2-7; 7 bases match TRBD1. The trim removed 4 bases at V and 8 bases at J, leaving 8 bases unmatched. This CDR3 is 13 amino acids long. CDR1 and CDR2 (germline): LGHNA, YSLEER. The CDR3 coding sequence is TGCGCCAGCAGCCGCCAAGCAGGGGGTAAGCAGTACTTC. This translates into CASSRQAGGKQYF.

This clonotype was detected many times. V gene TRBV5-1 combines with J gene TRBJ2-3, with 9 bases fitting TRBD1. Germline lookup yields CDR1 SGHRS and CDR2 YFSETQ. The CDR3 runs to 14 residues. After removal of 4 bases from V and 5 bases from J, the junction contained 5 bases not matched to a gene. DNA for the CDR3: TGCGCCAGCAGCCCGGGACAGGGAGTAGATACGCAGTATTTT. Protein: CASSPGQGVDTQYF. Filled out from reference TRBV5-1 and TRBJ2-3, the complete variable domain reads KAGVTQTPRYLIKTRGQQVTLSCSPISGHRSVSWYQQTPGQGLQFLFEYFSETQRNKGNFPGRFSGRQFSNSRSEMNVSTLELGDSALYLCASSPGQGVDTQYFGPGTRLTVL.

This clonotype was recorded at least ten times. The CDR3 sequence is CASSFNSGTDTQYF. In DNA, the CDR3 is TGTGCCAGCAGCTTTAATAGCGGCACAGATACGCAGTATTTT. The V and J genes are TRBV11-2 and TRBJ2-3; the D gene is possibly TRBD2 (5 bases). Per germline, CDR1 SGHAT and CDR2 FQNNGV. The CDR3 extends over 14 amino acids. Trimming stripped 3 bases from V and 1 base from J, with 8 bases between.

The chain recombines TRBV29-1 with TRBJ2-1; D perhaps matches TRBD1 (6 bases). CDR1 is SQVTM and CDR2 is ANQGSEA in the germline V gene. V gave up 4 bases and J gave up 0 bases, with 16 bases separating them. The CDR3 runs 16 residues. CDR3 bases: TGCAGCGTTGGGGGGACACCCCGGAGCTCCTACAATGAGCAGTTCTTC. It is translated as CSVGGTPRSSYNEQFF.

V usage is TRBV2 and J usage is TRBJ2-1; 8 nucleotides match TRBD1. Germline CDR1 is SNHLY and CDR2 is FYNNEI. After removal of 3 bases from V and 9 bases from J, the junction contained 10 bases not matched to a gene. The CDR3 totals 15 residues. CDR3 in DNA: TGTGCCAGCAGTGATGGGTCAGGGGGCTTGGGTGAGCAGTTCTTC. Residues: CASSDGSGGLGEQFF.

This clonotype was seen more than once but under ten times. The rearrangement joins TRBV12-3 or TRBV12-4 to TRBJ2-5; 8 positions match TRBD2. Trimming at V came to 3 bases and at J to 4 bases, leaving 10 bases not matched to a gene. This CDR3 is built from 16 residues. CDR3 sequence: CASSFPSGGPGETQYF. As DNA, the CDR3 is TGTGCCAGCAGTTTCCCGAGCGGGGGCCCCGGAGAGACCCAGTACTTC.

The chain carries TRBV12-3 or TRBV12-4 and TRBJ1-2; possible D gene TRBD1, 5 bases. This CDR3 is built from 14 residues. Trimming removed 3 bases from V and 8 bases from J, with 16 bases in between. The CDR3 loop is CASSFNIRAGGYTF. CDR3 coding DNA: TGTGCCAGCAGTTTTAATATCAGGGCGGGGGGCTACACCTTC.

The genes are TRBV27 and TRBJ1-5; no definite D call. Trimming removed 5 bases from V and 6 bases from J, with 14 bases in between. The CDR3 is 14 residues long. Germline V lookup: CDR1 MNHEY, CDR2 SMNVEV (reference sequence). CDR3 amino acids: CASSPGEIGQPQHF. DNA for the CDR3: TGTGCCAGCAGTCCTGGGGAGATAGGTCAGCCCCAGCATTTT.

V gene TRBV7-6 combines with J gene TRBJ1-5; D remains unclear. The CDR3 is 13 residues long. Germline CDR1 reads SGHVS; CDR2 reads FNYEAQ. The V gene lost 4 bases and the J gene lost 7 bases, with 11 bases spanning the gap. CDR3 coding DNA: TGTGCCAGCAGCTCCGAGGGCGGCCAGCCCCAGCATTTT. Encoded protein: CASSSEGGQPQHF.

This clonotype was seen at least ten times. V usage is TRBV12-3 or TRBV12-4 and J usage is TRBJ1-1; D ambiguous. There are 11 residues in the CDR3. V lost 2 bases, J lost 8 bases, and 6 bases lay in between. DNA for the CDR3: TGTGCCAGCAGTTTACTTTCGGAAGCTTTCTTT. Translated, it gives CASSLLSEAFF.